A single sample is the source of the 10 T cell receptor beta chains below, sequenced in a study of blood T cell repertoires in COVID-19 (dated by TCRdb to 2019 to 2021). The receptor library was made with the immunoSEQ multiplex PCR assay. TCRdb took this table from immuneACCESS and kept in-frame rearrangements with V and J called. Such tables lack part of the clones; where checked against another copy, unresolved V genes explain under half of the gap, and the rest is unexplained. The sample yields approximately 67,000 clones; roughly 85% were counted once. The ten largest clones take up approximately 19% of the sample. Sequencing was done on a sample of peripheral blood. These receptors came from a woman of 80 years or more with acute or convalescent COVID-19.

The chain recombines TRBV2 with TRBJ2-2; 7 bases match TRBD2. Trimming cost V 6 bases and J 7 bases; bases outside gene matches: 8. The CDR3 extends over 14 amino acids. Germline V CDR1 and CDR2: SNHLY, FYNNEI. CDR3 sequence (DNA): TGTGCCAGCAGGACGGAGGGAGGGCTCGGGGAGCTGTTTTTT. Its protein is CASRTEGGLGELFF.

V and J are TRBV6-6 and TRBJ1-4, with a possible D match to TRBD1 (5 bases). The ends were cut back, 6 bases at V and 8 bases at J, with 16 bases in the middle. CDR3 length: 14 amino acids. Germline V CDR1 and CDR2: MNHNY, SVGAGI (reference sequence). CDR3 sequence: CASRGIQGNEKLFF. The CDR3 nucleotides are TGTGCCAGCAGAGGAATCCAGGGAAACGAAAAACTGTTTTTT.

This chain links TRBV28 with TRBJ1-1; 7 nucleotides line up with TRBD1. V lost 3 bases and J lost 8; bases outside the gene matches: 15. The CDR3 covers 16 residues. Germline V gene lookup returns CDR1 MDHEN and CDR2 SYDVKM. CDR3 sequence: CASSLGHGVGTAEAFF. DNA for the CDR3: TGTGCCAGCAGTTTGGGACACGGGGTGGGGACAGCGGAAGCTTTCTTT.

This chain connects TRBV7-9 to TRBJ2-7, with D perhaps TRBD1 (5 bases). V gave up 4 bases and J gave up 9 bases, with 13 bases separating them. The length of the CDR3 is 12 residues. Germline CDR1 SEHNR, CDR2 FQNEAQ (reference sequence). The CDR3 loop is CASSSPLQGQYF. The DNA for the CDR3 is TGTGCCAGCAGCTCGCCCTTGCAGGGGCAGTACTTC.

The V and J genes are TRBV3-1 (or the pseudogene TRBV3-2) and TRBJ2-6, with 8 bases that match TRBD1. J lost 4 bases, V lost 1 base, and 9 bases had no gene match. Germline values: CDR1 LGHDT, CDR2 YNNKEL (reference sequence). This CDR3 comprises 18 residues. CDR3 region: CASSQGAGGVAGANVLTF. For the CDR3, the DNA is TGTGCCAGCAGCCAAGGGGCAGGGGGCGTTGCCGGGGCCAACGTCCTGACTTTC.

This clone occurred once. The V and J genes are TRBV19 and TRBJ1-6; TRBD1 agrees at 8 bases. The germline gives CDR1 LNHDA, CDR2 SQIVND (reference sequence). V gave up 8 bases and J gave up 10 bases; unmatched junction bases: 10. This CDR3 is built from 14 residues. The CDR3 nucleotides read TGTGCCAGTCGACCGACAGGGGAAGAGTCACCCCTCCACTTT. It yields the protein CASRPTGEESPLHF.

This sequence joins TRBV6-2 or TRBV6-3 and TRBJ2-5; D perhaps matches TRBD1 (6 bases). The CDR3 is 17 residues long. Germline V gene data show CDR1 as MNHEY and CDR2 as SVGEGT. V was clipped by 5 bases and J by 4 bases, with 23 bases between them. The CDR3 sequence is CASSIPAMGARGETQYF. The CDR3 DNA sequence: TGTGCCAGCAGTATACCGGCGATGGGGGCTAGAGGAGAGACCCAGTACTTC.

J is TRBJ1-4 and V is TRBV5-8; 10 nucleotides match TRBD1. J was trimmed by 8 bases and V by 1 base; bases with no gene match: 5. This CDR3 spans 15 amino acids. Germline CDR1 reads SGHTS; CDR2 reads YDEGEE. CDR3 in amino acids: CASSLRDRGFEKLFF. The CDR3 DNA sequence: TGTGCCAGCAGCTTGAGGGACAGGGGTTTCGAAAAACTGTTTTTT.

The chain is built from TRBV28 and TRBJ2-5; 9 positions agree with TRBD2. CDR1 MDHEN and CDR2 SYDVKM come from the germline V gene. The CDR3 has 15 residues. Losses at the gene ends were 5 bases for V and 1 base for J; bases not matched to a gene: 5. CDR3 loop: CASSPGTSTQETQYF. Here the CDR3 DNA reads TGTGCCAGCAGTCCGGGGACTAGCACCCAAGAGACCCAGTACTTC.

The chain uses TRBV27 and TRBJ1-2; TRBD1 matches at 7 bases. Germline assignment: CDR1 MNHEY and CDR2 SMNVEV (reference sequence). V was pared by 6 bases and J by 5 bases, with 6 bases of the junction left unmatched. The CDR3 contains 13 residues. The CDR3 reads CASRGTGAYGYTF. The CDR3 DNA sequence: TGTGCCAGCAGGGGAACAGGGGCATATGGCTACACCTTC.